This T cell receptor (beta chain) derives from a study of T cell repertoires in cytomegalovirus infection. This clonotype was picked up many times. TCRdb re-called the reads through MiXCR, storing one row per CDR3 protein. The data contain about 440,000 distinct CDR3 sequences, approximately 32% of them singletons. The clonotype originates from a human donor in good health (CMV status not recorded). Some clones in this sample may be carry-over from other donors' samples. Sequencing used PBMCs.

CDR3 in DNA: TGTGCTAGTGGAAGGACGGTGAATGAGCAGTTCTTC. Translating it yields CASGRTVNEQFF. The chain is built from TRBV12-5 and TRBJ2-1, with D unclear. CDR1 LGHNT and CDR2 FRNRAP come from the germline V gene. This CDR3 is built from 12 residues. The ends were cut back, 6 bases at V and 7 bases at J, with 10 bases in the middle. The whole variable domain, filled in from reference TRBV12-5 and TRBJ2-1, reads DARVTQTPRHKVTEMGQEVTMRCQPILGHNTVFWYRQTMMQGLELLAYFRNRAPLDDSGMPKDRFSAEMPDATLATLKIQPSEPRDSAVYFCASGRTVNEQFFGPGTRLTVL.